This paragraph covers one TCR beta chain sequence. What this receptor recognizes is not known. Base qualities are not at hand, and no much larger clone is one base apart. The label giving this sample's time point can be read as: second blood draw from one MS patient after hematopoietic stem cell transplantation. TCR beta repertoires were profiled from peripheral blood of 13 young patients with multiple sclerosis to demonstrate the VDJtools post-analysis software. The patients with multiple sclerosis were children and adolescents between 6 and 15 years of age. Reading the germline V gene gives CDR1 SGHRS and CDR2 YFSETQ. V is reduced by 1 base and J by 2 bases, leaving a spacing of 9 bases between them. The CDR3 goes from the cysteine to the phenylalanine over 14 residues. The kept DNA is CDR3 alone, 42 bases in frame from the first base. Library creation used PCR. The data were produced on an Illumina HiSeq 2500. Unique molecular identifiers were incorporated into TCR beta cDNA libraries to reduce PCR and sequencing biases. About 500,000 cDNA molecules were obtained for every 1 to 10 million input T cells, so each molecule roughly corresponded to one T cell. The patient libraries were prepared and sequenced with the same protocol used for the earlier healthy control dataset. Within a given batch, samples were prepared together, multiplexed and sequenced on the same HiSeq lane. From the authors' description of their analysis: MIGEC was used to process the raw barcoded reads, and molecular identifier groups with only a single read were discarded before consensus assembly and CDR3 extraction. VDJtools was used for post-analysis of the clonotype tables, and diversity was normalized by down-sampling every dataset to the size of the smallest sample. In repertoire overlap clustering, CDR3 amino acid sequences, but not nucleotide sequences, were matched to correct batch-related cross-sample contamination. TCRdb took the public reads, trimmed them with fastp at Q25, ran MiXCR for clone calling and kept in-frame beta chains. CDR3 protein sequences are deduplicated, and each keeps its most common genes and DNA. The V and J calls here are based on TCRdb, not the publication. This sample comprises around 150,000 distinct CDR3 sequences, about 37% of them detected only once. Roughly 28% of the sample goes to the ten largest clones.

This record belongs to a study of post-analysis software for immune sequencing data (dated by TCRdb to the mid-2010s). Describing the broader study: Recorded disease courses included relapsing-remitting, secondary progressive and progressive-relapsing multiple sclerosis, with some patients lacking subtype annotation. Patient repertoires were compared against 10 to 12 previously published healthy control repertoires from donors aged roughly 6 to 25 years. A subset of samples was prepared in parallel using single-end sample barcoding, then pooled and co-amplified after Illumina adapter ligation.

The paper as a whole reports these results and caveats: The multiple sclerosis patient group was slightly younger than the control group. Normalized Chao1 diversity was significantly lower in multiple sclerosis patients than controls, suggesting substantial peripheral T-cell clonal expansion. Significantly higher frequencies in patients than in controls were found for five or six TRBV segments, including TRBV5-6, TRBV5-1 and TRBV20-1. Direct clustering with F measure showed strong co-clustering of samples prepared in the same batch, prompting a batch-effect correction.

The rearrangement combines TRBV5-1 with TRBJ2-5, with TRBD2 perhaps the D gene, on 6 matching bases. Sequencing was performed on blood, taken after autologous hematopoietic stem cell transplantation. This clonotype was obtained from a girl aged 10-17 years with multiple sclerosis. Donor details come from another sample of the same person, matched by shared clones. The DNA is TGCGCCAGCAGCTTGATTCGGGGGCAAGAGACCCAGTACTTC. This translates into CASSLIRGQETQYF.